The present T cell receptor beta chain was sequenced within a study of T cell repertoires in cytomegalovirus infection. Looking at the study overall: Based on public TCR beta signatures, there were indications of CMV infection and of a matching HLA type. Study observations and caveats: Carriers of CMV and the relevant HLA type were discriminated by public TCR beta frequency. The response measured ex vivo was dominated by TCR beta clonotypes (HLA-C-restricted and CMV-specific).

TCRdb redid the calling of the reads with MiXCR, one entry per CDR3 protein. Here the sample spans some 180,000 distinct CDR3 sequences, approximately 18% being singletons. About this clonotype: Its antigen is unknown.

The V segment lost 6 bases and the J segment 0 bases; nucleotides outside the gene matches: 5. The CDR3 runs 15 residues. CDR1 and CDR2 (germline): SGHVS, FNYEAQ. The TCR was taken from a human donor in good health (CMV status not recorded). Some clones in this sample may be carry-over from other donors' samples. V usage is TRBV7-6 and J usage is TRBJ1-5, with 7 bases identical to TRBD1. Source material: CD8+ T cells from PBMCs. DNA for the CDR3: TGTGCCAGCAGTCTCGAGGGGGCTAGCAATCAGCCCCAGCATTTT. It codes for CASSLEGASNQPQHF.